This paragraph reports one T cell receptor beta chain. Its antigen remains unidentified. The data were taken from a study of beta chain features in type 1 diabetes. Points from the study as a whole: Shorter TCRB CDR3s, moderately but significantly so, marked every one of the four CD4+ subsets in Type 1 diabetes patients.

This CDR3 region has 16 residues. Germline V gives CDR1 SGHTA, CDR2 FQGNSA. V lost 3 bases and J lost 4; bases outside the gene matches: 8. TCRB transcripts that were expressed got sequenced, as all of the isolated RNA had been reverse transcribed. Clones were sequenced by immunoSEQ multiplex PCR, and TCRdb holds only the in-frame ones, with some missing. The profile shows roughly 150,000 clones, approximately 7.8% of them singletons. The TCR sequence derives from a woman aged 40 to 50 with type 1 diabetes. The rearrangement links TRBV7-2 to TRBJ2-3; 9 bases are a match to TRBD1. Sequencing used central memory CD4+ T cells from blood. CDR3 amino acids: CASSFTGTGYADTQYF. The CDR3 DNA is TGTGCCAGCAGCTTTACAGGGACAGGGTATGCAGATACGCAGTATTTT.